This paragraph reports one T cell receptor (beta chain). This sample is drawn from a study of control samples from healthy donors and cancer patients. CDR1 and CDR2 (germline): LNHDA, SQIVND (reference sequence). The CDR3 is 15 amino acids. The V and J ends lost 8 bases and 7 bases respectively, with 18 bases between them. The method was immunoSEQ multiplex PCR; TCRdb's version includes in-frame clones alone and lacks a portion of them. The sample holds about 150,000 clones, 90% to 95% seen once. Sequenced material: blood. V gene TRBV19 combines with J gene TRBJ1-6; weak D call: TRBD1 (5 bases). The TCR sequence derives from a man between 40 and 49 years old in good health. DNA for the CDR3: TGTGCCAGTCGCGAAAGTGGGGGAAGGAATTCACCCCTCCACTTT. Translation: CASRESGGRNSPLHF.